This T cell receptor (beta chain) was observed in a study of cytomegalovirus exposure and HLA in healthy donors. As for the study in general: The 90 to 150 validation repertoires and the approximately 700 first-cohort repertoires shared a platform, a later analysis reported.

Method: immunoSEQ multiplex PCR; TCRdb's copy keeps in-frame clones and lacks some. The sample gives about 140,000 clones, approximately 90% of which show up once; about 0.75% is in the top ten. CDR3 length: 13 residues. The germline CDR1 and CDR2 sequences are MNHEY and SMNVEV (reference sequence). V gave up 7 bases and J gave up 5 bases; unmatched junction bases: 7. Study-wide results and limits: According to reports, the classifier identified cytomegalovirus status with high specificity and sensitivity. Generally TCR sequences proved uncommon, though certain public TCRs appeared in numerous donors. Cytomegalovirus-associated status was assigned to fewer than 200 TCR beta chains.

As concerns this clone: Its target is unknown.

The sequencing input was PBMCs. This receptor was identified in a man in his late teens or twenties in good health and CMV-seronegative. The chain combines TRBV27 with TRBJ1-1; 7 positions match TRBD1. The CDR3 here is CASTRPGGTEAFF. CDR3 sequence (DNA): TGTGCCAGCACCAGACCAGGGGGAACTGAAGCTTTCTTT.